This T cell receptor (beta chain) was profiled in a study of CD8+ T cells in alopecia areata. Study information: Treated patients were given 5 to 10 mg oral tofacitinib twice daily. Patients in the study were on tofacitinib for 6 to 18 months, then off it for 6 months.

There are a few counts of this clone. Its antigen is undetermined. TCR sequencing used cDNA made by reverse transcription of extracted RNA. TCRdb's copy holds only in-frame clones and misses some; the assay was immunoSEQ multiplex PCR. The repertoire holds 200,000 or so clones, with 50% to 60% as singletons. The CDR3 length is 12 residues. The V gene's germline CDR1 is SQVTM and CDR2 ANQGSEA. With 4 bases removed from V and 2 bases from J, the gap between germline ends came to 9 bases. Study findings and constraints: Higher clonality was seen in lesional scalp than in normal scalp, especially in alopecia totalis/universalis.

Obtained from alopecia areata patients were lesional scalp punch biopsies along with peripheral blood. This chain links TRBV29-1 with TRBJ2-7; perhaps TRBD1 as D (6 bases). This clonotype originated in a human donor with alopecia areata. The sample here was CD4+ T cells sorted from blood, taken at week 0. In nucleotides, the CDR3 is TGCAGCGTTGCGGACAGTCCCTACGAGCAGTACTTC. Amino acid sequence: CSVADSPYEQYF.